This TCR beta chain originates from a study of T cell changes during pregnancy in multiple sclerosis. The V end lost 5 bases, the J end lost 4 bases, and 21 bases lay between the germline ends. Germline-derived CDR1 and CDR2 are MDHEN and SYDVKM. The length of the CDR3 is 17 residues. Sequencing used immunoSEQ multiplex PCR; TCRdb keeps in-frame clones, though not all of them. This sample has around 57,000 clones, with 91% found just once. The chain links TRBV28 to TRBJ2-1; D is possibly TRBD1 (6 bases). Here the sequenced sample was peripheral blood, taken in the third trimester of pregnancy. The TCR originated in a female donor in good health, enrolled as a control in a pregnancy study. CDR3 bases: TGTGCCAGCAGTACATATAGAAGACAGGAGCTGTACAATGAGCAGTTCTTC. Amino acid sequence: CASSTYRRQELYNEQFF.